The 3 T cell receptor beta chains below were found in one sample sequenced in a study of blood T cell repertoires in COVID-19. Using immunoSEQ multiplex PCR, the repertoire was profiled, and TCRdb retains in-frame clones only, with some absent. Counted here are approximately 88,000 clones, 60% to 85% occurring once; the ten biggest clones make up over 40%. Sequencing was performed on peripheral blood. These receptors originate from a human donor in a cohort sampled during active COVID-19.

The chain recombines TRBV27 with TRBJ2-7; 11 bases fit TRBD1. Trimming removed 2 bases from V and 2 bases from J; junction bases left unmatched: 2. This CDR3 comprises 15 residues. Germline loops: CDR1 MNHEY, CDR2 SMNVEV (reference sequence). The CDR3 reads CASSLGTGGTYEQYF. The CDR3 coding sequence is TGTGCCAGCAGTTTAGGGACAGGGGGGACCTACGAGCAGTACTTC.

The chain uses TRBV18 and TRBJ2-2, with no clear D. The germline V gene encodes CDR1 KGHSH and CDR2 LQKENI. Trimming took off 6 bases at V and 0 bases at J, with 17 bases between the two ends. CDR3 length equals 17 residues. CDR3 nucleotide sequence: TGTGCCAGCTCCCTCGCCGCCGGAGTATCGAACACCGGGGAGCTGTTTTTT. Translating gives CASSLAAGVSNTGELFF.

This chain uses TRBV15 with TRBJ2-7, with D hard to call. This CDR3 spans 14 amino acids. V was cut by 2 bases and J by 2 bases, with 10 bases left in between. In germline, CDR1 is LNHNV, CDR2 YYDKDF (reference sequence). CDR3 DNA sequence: TGTGCCACCAGCAGAACAAACGAAGCCTACGAGCAGTACTTC. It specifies CATSRTNEAYEQYF.